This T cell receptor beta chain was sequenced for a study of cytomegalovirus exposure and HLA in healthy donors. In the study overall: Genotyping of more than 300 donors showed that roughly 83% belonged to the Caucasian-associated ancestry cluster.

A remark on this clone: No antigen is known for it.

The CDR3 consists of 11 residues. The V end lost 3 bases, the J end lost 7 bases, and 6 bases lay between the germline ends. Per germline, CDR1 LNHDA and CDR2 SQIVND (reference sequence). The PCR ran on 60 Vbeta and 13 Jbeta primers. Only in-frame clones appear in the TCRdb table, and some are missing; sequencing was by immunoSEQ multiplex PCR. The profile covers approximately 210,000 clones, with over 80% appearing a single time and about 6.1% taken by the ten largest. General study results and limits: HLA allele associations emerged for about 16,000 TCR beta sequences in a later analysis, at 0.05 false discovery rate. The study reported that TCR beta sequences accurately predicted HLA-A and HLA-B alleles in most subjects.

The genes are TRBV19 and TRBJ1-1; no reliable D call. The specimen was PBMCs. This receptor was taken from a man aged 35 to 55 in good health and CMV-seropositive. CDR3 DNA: TGTGCCAGTAGTATCCCACATGAAGCTTTCTTT. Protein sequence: CASSIPHEAFF.